The 15 T cell receptor beta chains listed next were all sequenced from one sample in a study of somatic mutations in cytotoxic T cells in rheumatoid arthritis. Method: immunoSEQ multiplex PCR; TCRdb's copy keeps in-frame clones and lacks some. The sample has about 12,000 clones; 70% to 85% are singletons. The material sequenced was CD8+ T cells sorted from blood. The receptors come from a woman in her forties in good health.

The rearrangement links TRBV28 to TRBJ2-5; TRBD1 aligns across 8 bases. This CDR3 region has 18 residues. Unmatched junction bases numbered 18, after V lost 4 bases and J lost 5 bases. Germline V gives CDR1 MDHEN, CDR2 SYDVKM. CDR3 sequence reads: CASSSTTRTGRLQETQYF. In DNA form, the CDR3 reads TGTGCCAGCAGTTCCACCACCCGGACAGGGAGGCTTCAGGAGACCCAGTACTTC.

The chain carries TRBV6-5 and TRBJ2-1; 7 bases are a match to TRBD1. CDR1 is MNHEY and CDR2 is SVGAGI in the germline V gene. V gave up 5 bases and J gave up 8 bases; unmatched junction bases: 12. The CDR3 extends over 15 amino acids. CDR3 coding DNA: TGTGCCAGCAGTCTCGACAGGGTGGCACACTATGAGCAGTTCTTC. Its translation is CASSLDRVAHYEQFF.

The V call is TRBV2, the J call TRBJ2-7; 9 nucleotides agree with TRBD1. This CDR3 spans 12 amino acids. Germline lookup yields CDR1 SNHLY and CDR2 FYNNEI. V shed 10 bases and J 4 bases; nucleotides not matched to a gene: 5. The CDR3 nucleotides read TGTGCCACCCAAGGACAGGGGTACGAGCAGTACTTC. Translating it yields CATQGQGYEQYF. The whole variable domain, remainder taken from reference TRBV2 and TRBJ2-7, is EPEVTQTPSHQVTQMGQEVILRCVPISNHLYFYWYRQILGQKVEFLVSFYNNEISEKSEIFDDQFSVERPDGSNFTLKIRSTKLEDSAMYFCATQGQGYEQYFGPGTRLTVT.

V and J are TRBV10-2 and TRBJ1-5; maybe TRBD1 (5 bases). Germline CDR1 reads WSHSY; CDR2 reads SAAADI. The CDR3 runs to 15 residues. The ends were cut back, 4 bases at V and 0 bases at J, with 10 bases in the middle. CDR3 sequence: CASSGTLNSNQPQHF. In DNA form, the CDR3 reads TGCGCCAGCAGTGGGACACTGAATAGCAATCAGCCCCAGCATTTT.

The chain uses TRBV29-1 and TRBJ2-1, with unresolved D. Germline V CDR1 and CDR2: SQVTM, ANQGSEA. The CDR3 loop spans 9 amino acids. V dropped 4 bases and J dropped 9 bases, with 4 bases sitting between them. The CDR3 nucleotides read TGCAGCGTTGGTTTTGAGCAGTTCTTC. Translating gives CSVGFEQFF.

The J gene is TRBJ1-1, the V gene TRBV5-1; D is possibly TRBD1 (5 bases). CDR3 length: 16 residues. The ends were cut back, 4 bases at V and 0 bases at J, with 16 bases in the middle. Germline-derived CDR1 and CDR2 are SGHRS and YFSETQ. CDR3 region: CASSPGNFGLNTEAFF. The CDR3 nucleotides are TGCGCCAGCAGCCCAGGGAATTTTGGGCTGAACACTGAAGCTTTCTTT.

The CDR3 here is CASSQERGSSYNEQFF. CDR3 sequence (DNA): TGCGCCAGCAGCCAAGAGCGGGGTAGCTCCTACAATGAGCAGTTCTTC. The chain employs TRBV4-1 and TRBJ2-1; the D gene is possibly TRBD2 (6 bases). With 0 bases removed from V and 0 bases from J, the gap between germline ends came to 9 bases. Germline CDR1 is MGHRA and CDR2 is YSYEKL. This CDR3 comprises 16 residues.

The rearrangement joins TRBV21-1 to TRBJ2-7. TRBV21-1 is recorded as a pseudogene. The CDR3 is 16 residues long. The DNA of the CDR3 is TGTGCCAGCAGCAAAGGAGTAGGACGGAGCTCCTACGAGCAGTACGTC. This translates into CASSKGVGRSSYEQYV.

V gene TRBV28 combines with J gene TRBJ2-7; possible D gene TRBD1, 6 bases. CDR1 and CDR2 from the germline V gene are MDHEN and SYDVKM. Trimming cost V 6 bases and J 7 bases, with 19 bases left between them. The CDR3 contains 14 residues. CDR3 amino acids: CASSNPTERGEQYV. CDR3 in DNA: TGTGCCAGCAGCAACCCGACGGAAAGGGGGGAGCAGTACGTC.

This chain joins TRBV13 and TRBJ2-3, with D tentatively TRBD1 or TRBD2 (6 bases each). Per the germline V gene, CDR1 is PRHDT and CDR2 is FYEKMQ (reference sequence). This CDR3 contains 13 residues. V gave up 7 bases and J gave up 0 bases, with 8 bases separating them. The CDR3 spells CASKGGSTDTQYF. The CDR3 coding sequence is TGTGCCAGCAAGGGGGGAAGCACAGATACGCAGTATTTT.

The chain carries TRBV9 and TRBJ2-2, with unresolved D. This CDR3 spans 15 amino acids. Germline-derived CDR1 and CDR2 are SGDLS and YYNGEE. Deletions cut 4 bases from V and 1 base from J, with 11 bases between. CDR3 sequence (DNA): TGTGCCAGCAGCCCTGCCGACCTGAACACCGGGGAGCTGTTTTTT. This codes for CASSPADLNTGELFF.

This clone was seen a handful of times. V and J are TRBV5-4 and TRBJ2-1, with TRBD1 matching 7 bases. V trimming: 3 bases; J trimming: 10 bases; junction bases outside the gene matches: 4. Germline loops: CDR1 SGHNT, CDR2 YYREEE (reference sequence). The CDR3 spans 12 residues. The CDR3 nucleotides read TGTGCCAGCAGCTCTACAGGGGCGGAGCAGTTCTTC. Protein product: CASSSTGAEQFF.

V is TRBV5-1 and J is TRBJ1-1, with 9 bases matching TRBD1. Trimming took 1 base from V and 0 from J; bases not matched to a gene: 7. Looked up from germline, CDR1 is SGHRS and CDR2 is YFSETQ. The CDR3 is 17 amino acids. The CDR3 DNA reads TGCGCCAGCAGCTTGTTAGGGACAGGGCCCATGAACACTGAAGCTTTCTTT. It encodes CASSLLGTGPMNTEAFF.

This chain uses TRBV27 with TRBJ1-1; perhaps TRBD1 as D (6 bases). Trimming shortened V by 3 bases and J by 6 bases, and 14 bases separated the two germline ends. From germline, CDR1 is MNHEY and CDR2 SMNVEV (reference sequence). The CDR3 sequence is 14 residues long. This CDR3 reads CASSFIGGGAEAFF. CDR3 coding DNA: TGTGCCAGCAGTTTTATAGGGGGAGGGGCTGAAGCTTTCTTT.

The genes are TRBV23-1 and TRBJ1-3; D remains ambiguous. TRBV23-1 is given ORF status, its function remaining uncertain. CDR3 length: 16 residues. Trimming left V 4 bases short and J 0 bases short, with 13 bases between. The chain's CDR3 is CASSLGRQLSGNTIYF. The CDR3 bases are TGCGCCAGCAGTCTGGGGAGACAACTCTCTGGAAACACCATATATTTT.